Sequencing of this T cell receptor (beta chain) was carried out in a study of T-cell reconstitution after alpha-beta-depleted transplantation in children. This clonotype was picked up many times. For TCRbeta, the library was prepared with unique molecular identifiers. TCRdb used MiXCR to reprocess the PCR reads, holding one entry per CDR3 protein. Of 100,000 to 120,000 distinct CDR3 sequences in the sample, 10% to 13% were seen once. Germline V lookup: CDR1 SQVTM, CDR2 ANQGSEA. This CDR3 comprises 12 residues. V shed 7 bases, J shed 2 bases, and the junction held 4 bases outside the gene matches. The material sequenced was PBMCs from the stem cell graft donor, taken from the stem cell graft. The V and J genes are TRBV29-1 and TRBJ2-5, with 7 bases matching TRBD1. The TCR was taken from a human donor who donated a stem cell graft to a child with acute lymphoblastic leukemia. The CDR3 DNA is TGCAGCGCGCTGGACAGGCAAGAGACCCAGTACTTC. The encoded protein is CSALDRQETQYF.